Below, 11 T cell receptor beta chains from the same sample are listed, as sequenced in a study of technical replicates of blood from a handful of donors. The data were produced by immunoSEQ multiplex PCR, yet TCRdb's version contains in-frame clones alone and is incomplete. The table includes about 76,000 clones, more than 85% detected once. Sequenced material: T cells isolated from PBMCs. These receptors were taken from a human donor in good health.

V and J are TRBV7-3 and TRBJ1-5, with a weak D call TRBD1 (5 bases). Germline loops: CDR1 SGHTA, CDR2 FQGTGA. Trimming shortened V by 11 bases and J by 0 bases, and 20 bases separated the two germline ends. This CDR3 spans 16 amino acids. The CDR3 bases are TGTGCCGGGATAGACATACAGGCTAATAGCAATCAGCCCCAGCATTTT. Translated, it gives CAGIDIQANSNQPQHF.

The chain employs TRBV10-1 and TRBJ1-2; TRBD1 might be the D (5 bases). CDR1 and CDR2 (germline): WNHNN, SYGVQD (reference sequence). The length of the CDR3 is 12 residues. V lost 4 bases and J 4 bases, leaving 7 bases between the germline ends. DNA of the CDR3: TGCGCCAGCAGTGCCGGGGGCTATGGCTACACCTTC. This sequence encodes CASSAGGYGYTF.

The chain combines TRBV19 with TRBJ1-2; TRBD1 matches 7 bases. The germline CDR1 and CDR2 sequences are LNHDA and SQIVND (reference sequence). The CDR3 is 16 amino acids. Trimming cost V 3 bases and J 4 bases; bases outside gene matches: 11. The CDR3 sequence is CASSITGDILAYGYTF. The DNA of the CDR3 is TGTGCCAGTAGTATTACAGGGGACATATTGGCCTATGGCTACACCTTC. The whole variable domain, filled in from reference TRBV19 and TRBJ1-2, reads DGGITQSPKYLFRKEGQNVTLSCEQNLNHDAMYWYRQDPGQGLRLIYYSQIVNDFQKGDIAEGYSVSREKKESFPLTVTSAQKNPTAFYLCASSITGDILAYGYTFGSGTRLTVV.

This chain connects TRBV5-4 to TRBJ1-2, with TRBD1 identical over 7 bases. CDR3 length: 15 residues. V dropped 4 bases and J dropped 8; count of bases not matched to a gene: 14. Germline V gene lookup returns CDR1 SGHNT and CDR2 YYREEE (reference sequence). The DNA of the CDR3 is TGTGCCAGCAGCCAGGGGGAGGAGAGGGCTTGGGGCTACACCTTC. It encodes CASSQGEERAWGYTF.

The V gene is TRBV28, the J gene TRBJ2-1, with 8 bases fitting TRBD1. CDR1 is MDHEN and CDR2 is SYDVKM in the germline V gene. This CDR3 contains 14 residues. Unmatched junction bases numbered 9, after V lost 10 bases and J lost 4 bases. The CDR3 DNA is TGTGCCACCAAGACAGGGGCCTCTTACAATGAGCAGTTCTTC. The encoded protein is CATKTGASYNEQFF.

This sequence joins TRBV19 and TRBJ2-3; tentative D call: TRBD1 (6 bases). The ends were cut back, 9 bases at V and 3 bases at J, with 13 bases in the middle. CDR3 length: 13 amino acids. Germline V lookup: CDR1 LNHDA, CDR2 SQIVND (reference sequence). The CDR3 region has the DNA TGTGCCAGCATGAAACAGGGAACAGATACGCAGTATTTT. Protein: CASMKQGTDTQYF.

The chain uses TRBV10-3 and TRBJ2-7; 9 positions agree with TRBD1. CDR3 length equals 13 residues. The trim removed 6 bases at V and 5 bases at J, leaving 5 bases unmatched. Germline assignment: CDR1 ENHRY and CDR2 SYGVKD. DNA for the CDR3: TGTGCCATCAGCCGGGACAGGGAGGACGAGCAGTACTTC. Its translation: CAISRDREDEQYF.

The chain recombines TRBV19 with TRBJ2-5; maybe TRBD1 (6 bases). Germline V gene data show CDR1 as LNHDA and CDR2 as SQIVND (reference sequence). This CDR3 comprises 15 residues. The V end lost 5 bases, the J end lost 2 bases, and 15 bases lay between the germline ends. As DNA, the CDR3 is TGTGCCAGTAGTTCGCAGGGGACGACACAAGAGACCCAGTACTTC. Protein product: CASSSQGTTQETQYF.

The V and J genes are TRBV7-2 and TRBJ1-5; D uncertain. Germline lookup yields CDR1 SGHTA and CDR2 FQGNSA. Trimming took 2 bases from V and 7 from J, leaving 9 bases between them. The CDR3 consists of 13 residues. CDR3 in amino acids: CASSLKSGQPQHF. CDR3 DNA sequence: TGTGCCAGCAGCTTAAAGTCAGGACAGCCCCAGCATTTT.

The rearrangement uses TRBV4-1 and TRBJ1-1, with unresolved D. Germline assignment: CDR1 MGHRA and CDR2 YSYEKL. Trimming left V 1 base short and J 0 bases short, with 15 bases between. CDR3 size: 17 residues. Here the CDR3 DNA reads TGCGCCAGCAGCCAAGGCCTCCTAGTAAAAGTGAACACTGAAGCTTTCTTT. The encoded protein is CASSQGLLVKVNTEAFF.

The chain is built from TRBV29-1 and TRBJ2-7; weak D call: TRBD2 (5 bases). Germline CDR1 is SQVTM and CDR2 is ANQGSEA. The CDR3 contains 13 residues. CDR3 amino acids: CSALREYSYEQYF. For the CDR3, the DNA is TGCAGTGCTTTGAGGGAGTACTCCTACGAGCAGTACTTC.